A single sample is the source of the 23 T cell receptor beta chains below, sequenced in a study of blood T cell repertoires in COVID-19 (dated by TCRdb to about 2020). The library relied on the immunoSEQ multiplex PCR assay. Held by TCRdb, this immuneACCESS table contains in-frame sequences only and omits some clones. Under half of the omission traces to an unresolved V gene where checked; the cause of the rest is unknown. Present in this sample are roughly 260,000 clones, more than 70% of which were seen just once. In total, the top ten clones hold over 2% of the sample. Sequenced input: peripheral blood. These receptors were taken from a woman in her fifties or sixties with acute or convalescent COVID-19.

The chain joins TRBV12-5 to TRBJ2-1; 14 bases line up with TRBD2. The CDR3 has 16 amino acids. V lost 1 base to trimming and J lost 7 bases; unmatched junction nucleotides: 3. Germline CDR1 LGHNT, CDR2 FRNRAP. The CDR3 spells CASGLGLAGGWNEQFF. The CDR3 DNA is TGTGCTAGTGGTTTGGGACTAGCGGGAGGGTGGAATGAGCAGTTCTTC.

The chain couples TRBV19 to TRBJ1-1; tentative D call: TRBD1 (5 bases). This CDR3 contains 19 residues. Trimming took off 3 bases at V and 4 bases at J, with 27 bases between the two ends. Germline CDR1 reads LNHDA; CDR2 reads SQIVND (reference sequence). The CDR3 coding sequence is TGTGCCAGTAGTATTCGTCCCGCAGGGTCAAGAGGTAGGGGCACTGAAGCTTTCTTT. Translating gives CASSIRPAGSRGRGTEAFF.

This clone was recorded once. The gene calls are TRBV7-2 and TRBJ2-5; tentatively, D is TRBD1 (6 bases). Per the germline V gene, CDR1 is SGHTA and CDR2 is FQGNSA. The CDR3 is 14 amino acids. Deletions cut 6 bases from V and 2 bases from J, with 13 bases between. The CDR3: CASSFSGAQETQYF. In DNA, the CDR3 is TGTGCCAGCAGTTTCTCAGGGGCGCAAGAGACCCAGTACTTC.

The chain is built from TRBV16 and TRBJ1-2; no clear D gene. Deletions cut 3 bases from V and 7 bases from J, with 9 bases between. Germline V gives CDR1 KGHSY, CDR2 FQNENV. This CDR3 contains 12 residues. The CDR3 protein is CASSHESLGYTF. CDR3 in DNA: TGTGCCAGCAGCCATGAGAGCCTTGGCTACACCTTC.

This chain connects TRBV9 to TRBJ2-7; perhaps TRBD2 as D (6 bases). The CDR3 runs 13 residues. The V gene lost 3 bases and the J gene lost 6 bases, with 13 bases spanning the gap. The germline V gene encodes CDR1 SGDLS and CDR2 YYNGEE. CDR3 DNA sequence: TGTGCCAGCAGCGGACTAGTGGGTGGCGAGCAGTACTTC. Translated, it gives CASSGLVGGEQYF.

CDR3 in DNA: TGTGCCAGTAGTAAACAGGGAAGTCTAACCCACTCTGGAAACACCATATATTTT. Translation: CASSKQGSLTHSGNTIYF. This chain joins TRBV19 and TRBJ1-3; a weak D match, TRBD1 (6 bases). The germline V and J ends were trimmed by 4 bases and 0 bases, with 19 bases remaining between them. The CDR3 totals 18 residues. Germline V gives CDR1 LNHDA, CDR2 SQIVND (reference sequence).

As DNA, the CDR3 is TGTGCCAGCAGTCCACCTAGCGGGAGTGGGAGGGGGGACAATGAGCAGTTCTTC. Its translation is CASSPPSGSGRGDNEQFF. V and J are TRBV7-8 and TRBJ2-1; 10 nucleotides line up with TRBD2. Trimming cost V 6 bases and J 5 bases; bases outside gene matches: 16. This CDR3 region has 18 residues. Germline assignment: CDR1 SGHVS and CDR2 FQNEAQ.

V usage is TRBV3-1 (or the pseudogene TRBV3-2) and J usage is TRBJ2-2; 7 nucleotides line up with TRBD2. V was pared by 4 bases and J by 4 bases, with 9 bases of the junction left unmatched. Germline V CDR1 and CDR2: LGHDT, YNNKEL (reference sequence). The CDR3 sequence is 16 residues long. The CDR3 protein is CASSLDLAAATGELFF. In nucleotides, the CDR3 is TGTGCCAGCAGCCTTGACCTAGCGGCCGCCACCGGGGAGCTGTTTTTT.

The chain couples TRBV19 to TRBJ1-1; D is possibly TRBD1 (5 bases). Germline assignment: CDR1 LNHDA and CDR2 SQIVND (reference sequence). This CDR3 is 12 amino acids long. V was shortened by 4 bases and J by 4 bases, with 7 bases between the two germline ends. The DNA for the CDR3 is TGTGCCAGTAGTAGGGGGGGCACTGAAGCTTTCTTT. This sequence encodes CASSRGGTEAFF.

The CDR3 sequence is CATTTSTDTQYF. CDR3 nucleotide sequence: TGTGCCACCACGACTAGCACAGATACGCAGTATTTT. The chain has TRBV2 and TRBJ2-3; D gene uncertain. The germline CDR1 and CDR2 sequences are SNHLY and FYNNEI. This CDR3 region has 12 residues. V lost 10 bases to trimming and J lost 0 bases, with 8 bases between them.

This clone occurred a few times. CDR3 DNA sequence: TGTGCCAGCAGCTTGGGACAGCACTATGAAGCTTTCTTT. It encodes CASSLGQHYEAFF. This chain connects TRBV7-3 to TRBJ1-1; TRBD1 matches at 7 bases. The CDR3 has 13 residues. Looked up from germline, CDR1 is SGHTA and CDR2 is FQGTGA. V shed 3 bases, J shed 7 bases, and the junction held 5 bases outside the gene matches.

The V call is TRBV6-5, the J call TRBJ2-7, with D possibly matching TRBD1 (5 bases). The CDR3 totals 11 residues. Per the germline V gene, CDR1 is MNHEY and CDR2 is SVGAGI. Trimming pared 6 bases from V and 6 bases from J, leaving 9 bases between. This chain's CDR3 is CASSTGLEQYF. CDR3 coding DNA: TGTGCCAGCAGCACAGGTCTCGAGCAGTACTTC.

The rearrangement links TRBV7-2 to TRBJ2-3; TRBD1 might be the D (6 bases). CDR1 and CDR2 (germline): SGHTA, FQGNSA. Trimming shortened V by 6 bases and J by 5 bases, and 15 bases separated the two germline ends. CDR3 length: 14 amino acids. Written as DNA, the CDR3 is TGTGCCAGCAGTCCAGGCATAGGGGGAGATACGCAGTATTTT. Translated: CASSPGIGGDTQYF.

This clone turned up a few times. The chain combines TRBV6-4 with TRBJ2-3; 9 bases match TRBD2. The CDR3 consists of 16 residues. Germline assignment: CDR1 MRHNA and CDR2 SNTAGT. After removal of 4 bases from V and 3 bases from J, the junction contained 8 bases not matched to a gene. CDR3 amino acids: CASSGIAGAGTDTQYF. CDR3 nucleotides: TGTGCCAGCAGTGGTATAGCGGGAGCGGGTACAGATACGCAGTATTTT.

The genes are TRBV30 and TRBJ2-3, with 9 positions matching TRBD2. V lost 0 bases, J lost 5 bases, and 9 bases stayed unmatched. Germline assignment: CDR1 GTSNPN and CDR2 SVGIG (reference sequence). The CDR3 runs to 16 residues. The CDR3 DNA is TGTGCCTGGAGTGTAGTCTTGGCGGGAGGGGGAGATACGCAGTATTTT. Translating it yields CAWSVVLAGGGDTQYF.

The CDR3 region has the DNA TGTGCCAGCAGCTTGAGGACAGGGCAGGCCGGCGGTGACGAGCAGTACTTC. It is translated as CASSLRTGQAGGDEQYF. J is TRBJ2-7 and V is TRBV5-6; 8 bases are shared with TRBD1. The CDR3 length is 17 residues. V was clipped by 1 base and J by 5 bases; unmatched bases: 14. CDR1 and CDR2 (germline): SGHDT, YYEEEE.

The CDR3 here is CASSPTSGNYNEQFF. CDR3 nucleotides: TGTGCCAGTAGTCCAACTAGCGGGAACTACAATGAGCAGTTCTTC. The chain recombines TRBV19 with TRBJ2-1; TRBD2 aligns across 10 bases. Germline-derived CDR1 and CDR2 are LNHDA and SQIVND (reference sequence). The trim removed 5 bases at V and 3 bases at J, leaving 4 bases unmatched. The CDR3 runs 15 residues.

Here the CDR3 reads CASSSGQDYNEQFF. The CDR3 DNA reads as TGTGCCAGCAGCTCAGGACAAGACTACAATGAGCAGTTCTTC. This chain uses TRBV9 with TRBJ2-1; tentatively, D is TRBD1 (5 bases). Trimming removed 4 bases at V and 3 bases at J, with 11 bases between. CDR1 and CDR2 from the germline V gene are SGDLS and YYNGEE. This CDR3 is built from 14 residues.

This chain joins TRBV29-1 and TRBJ2-5; the match to TRBD1 covers 7 bases. The CDR3 totals 16 residues. The V gene's germline CDR1 is SQVTM and CDR2 ANQGSEA. The junction had 11 bases not matched to a gene; V was cut back by 0 bases and J by 4 bases. The CDR3 loop reads CSVEDPGQAVLETQYF. Written as DNA, the CDR3 is TGCAGCGTTGAAGATCCTGGACAGGCCGTCTTAGAGACCCAGTACTTC.

The genes are TRBV27 and TRBJ1-1; D is possibly TRBD1 (6 bases). The CDR3 is 15 residues long. The V gene lost 0 bases and the J gene lost 4 bases, with 12 bases spanning the gap. Germline CDR1 and CDR2: MNHEY and SMNVEV (reference sequence). CDR3 sequence reads: CASSLSAGAITEAFF. The CDR3 DNA is TGTGCCAGCAGTTTATCGGCAGGGGCAATCACTGAAGCTTTCTTT.

The V and J genes are TRBV6-1 and TRBJ1-2, with D perhaps TRBD1 (5 bases). This CDR3 contains 16 residues. Germline values: CDR1 MNHNS, CDR2 SASEGT. V was clipped by 1 base and J by 0 bases, with 12 bases between them. This CDR3 is CASSEGTTITNYGYTF. Here the CDR3 DNA reads TGTGCCAGCAGTGAAGGGACAACCATTACTAACTATGGCTACACCTTC.

The chain recombines TRBV7-8 with TRBJ1-2, with TRBD1 identical over 7 bases. CDR3 length: 15 residues. Unmatched junction bases numbered 12, after V lost 3 bases and J lost 8 bases. Germline assignment: CDR1 SGHVS and CDR2 FQNEAQ. The CDR3 here is CASSLPGTVIGGYTF. The CDR3, as DNA: TGTGCCAGCAGCTTGCCGGGGACAGTAATCGGCGGCTACACCTTC.

The chain combines TRBV9 with TRBJ2-1, with 8 bases that match TRBD1. The germline V gene encodes CDR1 SGDLS and CDR2 YYNGEE. There are 16 residues in the CDR3. V dropped 0 bases and J dropped 4; count of bases not matched to a gene: 6. This CDR3 reads CASSVGRGQGYNEQFF. The DNA for the CDR3 is TGTGCCAGCAGCGTAGGCCGAGGACAGGGATACAATGAGCAGTTCTTC.